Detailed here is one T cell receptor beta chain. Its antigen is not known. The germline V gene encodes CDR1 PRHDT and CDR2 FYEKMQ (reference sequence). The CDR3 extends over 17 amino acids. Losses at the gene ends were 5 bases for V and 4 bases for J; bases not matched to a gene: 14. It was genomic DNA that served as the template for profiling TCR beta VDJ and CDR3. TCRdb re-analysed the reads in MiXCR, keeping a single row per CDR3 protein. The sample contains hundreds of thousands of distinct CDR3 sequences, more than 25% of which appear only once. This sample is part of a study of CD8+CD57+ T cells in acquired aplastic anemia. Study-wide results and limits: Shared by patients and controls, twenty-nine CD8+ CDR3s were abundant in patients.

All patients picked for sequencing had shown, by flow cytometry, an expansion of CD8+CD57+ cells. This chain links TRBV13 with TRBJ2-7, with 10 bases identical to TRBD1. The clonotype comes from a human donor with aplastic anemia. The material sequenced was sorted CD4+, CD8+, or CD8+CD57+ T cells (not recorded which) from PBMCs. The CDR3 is CASSATDGTGAGYEQYF. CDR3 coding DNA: TGTGCCAGCAGCGCTACGGATGGGACAGGGGCTGGTTACGAGCAGTACTTC.